This TCR beta chain was profiled in a study of T-cell memory formation after mild COVID-19. General observations from the study: Researchers found some responding clones in pre-infection memory, a sign that cross-reactive memory joined. The study found contracting CD4+ clones mainly in CM and EM and contracting CD8+ clones in EMRA.

TCRdb processed the 5' RACE reads anew with MiXCR; each CDR3 protein has one entry. The sample carries a few hundred thousand distinct CDR3 sequences, around an eighth recorded once. Germline CDR1 and CDR2: SNHLY and FYNNEI. The CDR3 covers 16 residues. V was pared by 6 bases and J by 0 bases, with 6 bases of the junction left unmatched. Concerning this clonotype itself: Its antigen is undetermined.

The clonotype comes from a man aged 18 to 29 who had mild COVID-19 (a few samples of this study predate the infection). Cell type and time point are not known. Sequencing used PBMCs or a T cell subset sorted from them (not recorded which). J is TRBJ2-3 and V is TRBV2, with 10 bases aligning to TRBD2. This CDR3 is CASRSWTSGSTDTQYF. In DNA form, the CDR3 reads TGTGCCAGCAGATCATGGACTAGCGGTAGCACAGATACGCAGTATTTT.